This is a list of T cell receptor beta chains from one sample in a study of T-cell reconstitution after alpha-beta-depleted transplantation in children. TCRdb reanalysed the PCR reads using MiXCR and keeps one entry per CDR3 protein. The data hold some 200,000 distinct CDR3 sequences, with around 5.9% observed a single time. The material was PBMCs, obtained before TCRalphabeta/CD19-depleted stem cell transplant. The receptors here all came from a girl in the first two years of life with combined immunodeficiency, due to receive a stem cell transplant. CDR3s include the opening cysteine and the closing phenylalanine or tryptophan. The order of the fields is clone size, D gene, V gene, J gene, CDR3 protein, CDR3 DNA. A D gene is named only where the DNA matches it firmly. Clone size is shown for a subset of rows, as once, few, many or a class of expanded clone.

clone size: many; D gene: TRBD1; V gene: TRBV7-2; J gene: TRBJ1-3; CDR3 protein: CASSSTGGSGNTIYF; CDR3 DNA: TGTGCCAGCAGCTCTACAGGGGGCAGTGGAAACACCATATATTTT
clone size: .; D gene: .; V gene: TRBV9; J gene: TRBJ1-2; CDR3 protein: CASSVGGGDYGYTF; CDR3 DNA: TGTGCCAGCAGCGTAGGAGGGGGGGACTATGGCTACACCTTC
clone size: many; D gene: .; V gene: TRBV27; J gene: TRBJ2-3; CDR3 protein: CASRYGSPTDTQYF; CDR3 DNA: TGTGCCAGCAGATACGGGAGCCCCACAGATACGCAGTATTTT
clone size: many; D gene: TRBD2; V gene: TRBV2; J gene: TRBJ2-7; CDR3 protein: CASKGVLAGYYEQYF; CDR3 DNA: TGTGCCAGCAAAGGGGTGCTAGCGGGATATTACGAGCAGTACTTC
clone size: many; D gene: .; V gene: TRBV5-4; J gene: TRBJ2-3; CDR3 protein: CASSLAGVRGTDTQYF; CDR3 DNA: TGTGCCAGCAGCTTGGCCGGGGTTAGGGGCACAGATACGCAGTATTTT
clone size: many; D gene: .; V gene: TRBV29-1; J gene: TRBJ2-7; CDR3 protein: CSVEDLTGPLAYEQYF; CDR3 DNA: TGCAGCGTTGAAGATCTAACAGGGCCCCTCGCCTACGAGCAGTACTTC
clone size: many; D gene: .; V gene: TRBV11-1; J gene: TRBJ2-1; CDR3 protein: CASSPWGLWESHNEQFF; CDR3 DNA: TGTGCCAGCAGCCCATGGGGCCTGTGGGAGTCGCACAATGAGCAGTTCTTC
clone size: few; D gene: TRBD2; V gene: TRBV9; J gene: TRBJ2-3; CDR3 protein: CASNLIGAGGSTDTQYF; CDR3 DNA: TGTGCCAGCAACCTAATCGGAGCGGGGGGGAGCACAGATACGCAGTATTTT
clone size: many; D gene: TRBD2; V gene: TRBV29-1; J gene: TRBJ2-1; CDR3 protein: CSVGSRGRPYNEQFF; CDR3 DNA: TGCAGCGTTGGGAGTCGCGGGAGGCCCTACAATGAGCAGTTCTTC
clone size: many; D gene: .; V gene: TRBV7-2; J gene: TRBJ1-5; CDR3 protein: CASSWDGVRPQHF; CDR3 DNA: TGTGCCAGCAGCTGGGATGGGGTCAGGCCCCAGCATTTT
clone size: many; D gene: .; V gene: TRBV20-1; J gene: TRBJ1-6; CDR3 protein: CSASFVAEGSPLHF; CDR3 DNA: TGCAGTGCTAGTTTCGTGGCAGAGGGTTCACCCCTCCACTTT
clone size: many; D gene: .; V gene: TRBV12-3/TRBV12-4; J gene: TRBJ2-7; CDR3 protein: CASSSGLGWFEQYF; CDR3 DNA: TGTGCCAGCAGCTCCGGACTCGGATGGTTCGAGCAGTACTTC
clone size: .; D gene: .; V gene: TRBV4-3; J gene: TRBJ2-3; CDR3 protein: CASSQDQVGVSIPRTDTQYF; CDR3 DNA: TGCGCCAGCAGCCAAGATCAAGTGGGCGTGTCCATACCCAGAACAGATACGCAGTATTTT
clone size: many; D gene: .; V gene: TRBV5-1; J gene: TRBJ2-3; CDR3 protein: CASSLGRGPSTDTQYF; CDR3 DNA: TGCGCCAGCAGCTTGGGTCGCGGCCCCTCCACAGATACGCAGTATTTT
clone size: few; D gene: .; V gene: TRBV20-1; J gene: TRBJ2-6; CDR3 protein: CSAREGVGDFFTGANVLTF; CDR3 DNA: TGCAGTGCTAGAGAAGGGGTGGGAGACTTCTTTACTGGGGCCAACGTCCTGACTTTC
clone size: many; D gene: TRBD1; V gene: TRBV7-6; J gene: TRBJ2-7; CDR3 protein: CASSFEGGFSHEQYF; CDR3 DNA: TGTGCCAGCAGCTTTGAAGGGGGCTTTTCCCACGAGCAGTACTTC
clone size: .; D gene: TRBD2; V gene: TRBV7-3; J gene: TRBJ2-3; CDR3 protein: CASSPGARGGTDTQYF; CDR3 DNA: TGTGCCAGCAGTCCTGGGGCCCGGGGGGGCACAGATACGCAGTATTTT
clone size: .; D gene: TRBD1; V gene: TRBV12-5; J gene: TRBJ1-5; CDR3 protein: CASGLITRDDREKQPQHF; CDR3 DNA: TGTGCTAGTGGTTTGATCACTAGGGACGACAGGGAGAAACAGCCCCAGCATTTT
clone size: many; D gene: .; V gene: TRBV12-3/TRBV12-4; J gene: TRBJ2-7; CDR3 protein: CASSRTPFDEQYF; CDR3 DNA: TGTGCCAGCAGCCGTACTCCCTTCGACGAGCAGTACTTC
clone size: many; D gene: .; V gene: TRBV28; J gene: TRBJ2-1; CDR3 protein: CASSTRQVSYNEQFF; CDR3 DNA: TGTGCCAGCAGTACTAGACAGGTCTCCTACAATGAGCAGTTCTTC
clone size: once; D gene: .; V gene: TRBV29-1; J gene: TRBJ2-1; CDR3 protein: CSVEEYRGGTFF; CDR3 DNA: TGCAGCGTTGAAGAATATAGGGGGGGGACGTTCTTC
clone size: many; D gene: TRBD1; V gene: TRBV24-1; J gene: TRBJ2-1; CDR3 protein: CATSDRDRAYNEQFF; CDR3 DNA: TGTGCCACCAGTGATCGGGACAGGGCCTACAATGAGCAGTTCTTC
clone size: many; D gene: .; V gene: TRBV6-5; J gene: TRBJ2-1; CDR3 protein: CASSYWRPPRAYNEQFF; CDR3 DNA: TGTGCCAGCAGTTACTGGAGGCCCCCACGCGCCTACAATGAGCAGTTCTTC